This T cell receptor beta chain was retrieved from a study of blood T cell repertoires in COVID-19. The wider study: Italy, Spain and the United States were the sources of the convalescent and acute COVID-19 samples.

Seattle patient enrollment occurred during active infection, with longitudinal follow-up thereafter. In the original processing: Scientists estimated how many nucleated cells there were by amplifying reference gene primers. TCRdb's copy holds only in-frame clones and misses some; the assay was immunoSEQ multiplex PCR. D and trimming were read from the DNA, whereas the V and J calls and clone size are those reported in that table. The table has 150,000 to 200,000 clones, 60% to 85% seen once. The germline gives CDR1 SGDLS, CDR2 YYNGEE. V trimming: 0 bases; J trimming: 6 bases; junction bases outside the gene matches: 0. The CDR3 is 14 residues long.

This sequence was found in a woman aged 60-75 years with COVID-19, enrolled during active disease. What was sequenced was peripheral blood. The chain combines TRBV9 with TRBJ2-2, with 9 bases that match TRBD2. The CDR3 is CASSVASGAGELFF. CDR3 bases: TGTGCCAGCAGCGTAGCTAGCGGGGCCGGGGAGCTGTTTTTT.